What follows is one TCR beta chain and its context. Germline V gene lookup returns CDR1 SGDLS and CDR2 YYNGEE. V dropped 0 bases and J dropped 3; count of bases not matched to a gene: 5. There are 15 residues in the CDR3. The data were obtained in a study of blood T cell repertoires in COVID-19. Across the whole study: PBMCs, B-cell-depleted T cells, or T cells provided the cDNA or gDNA that made up the material.

Using immunoSEQ multiplex PCR, the repertoire was profiled, and TCRdb retains in-frame clones only, with some absent. In the table there are 57,000 or so clones, less than 85% of which are singletons. Source material: peripheral blood. The gene calls are TRBV9 and TRBJ2-5, with 7 positions matching TRBD2. The clonotype originates from a man between 65 and 85 years old with active COVID-19. This CDR3 reads CASSVGGSGEETQYF. The DNA of the CDR3 is TGTGCCAGCAGCGTAGGAGGAAGCGGGGAAGAGACCCAGTACTTC. The variable domain in full, with the rest retrieved from reference TRBV9 and TRBJ2-5, is DSGVTQTPKHLITATGQRVTLRCSPRSGDLSVYWYQQSLDQGLQFLIQYYNGEERAKGNILERFSAQQFPDLHSELNLSSLELGDSALYFCASSVGGSGEETQYFGPGTRLLVL.